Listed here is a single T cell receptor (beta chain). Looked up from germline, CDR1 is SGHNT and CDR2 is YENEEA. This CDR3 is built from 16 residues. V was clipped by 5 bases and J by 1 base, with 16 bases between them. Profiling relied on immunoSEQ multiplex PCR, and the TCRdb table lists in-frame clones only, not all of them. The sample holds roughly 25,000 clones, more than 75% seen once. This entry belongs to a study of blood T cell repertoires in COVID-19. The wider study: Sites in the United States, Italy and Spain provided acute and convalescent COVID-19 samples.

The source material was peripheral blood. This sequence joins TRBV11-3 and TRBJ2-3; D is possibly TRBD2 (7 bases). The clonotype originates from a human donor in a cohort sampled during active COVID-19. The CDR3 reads CASSGRGGGGTDTQYF. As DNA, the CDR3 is TGTGCCAGCAGCGGCAGGGGCGGGGGCGGCACAGATACGCAGTATTTT.